Listed below are T cell receptor beta chains from one sample, sequenced in a study of T cells after yellow fever vaccination. TCRdb recomputed calls from the 5' RACE reads with MiXCR, one row per CDR3 protein. This table holds about 310,000 distinct CDR3 sequences, roughly 3.5% found once. Sequences were derived from PBMCs, sampled on the day of the yellow fever booster vaccination. The receptors stem from a young man who received the YFV17D yellow fever vaccine. Each CDR3 is given with its conserved first and last residue. A D gene is named only where the DNA matches it firmly. Some rows mark clone size as missing; the rest say once, few, many or name a class of expanded clone.

size	V	D	J	CDR3	DNA
many	TRBV7-2	TRBD1	TRBJ1-1	CASSRQGDTEAFF	TGTGCCAGCAGCCGACAGGGGGACACTGAAGCTTTCTTT
many	TRBV10-3	-	TRBJ2-3	CAISDGGAGDTQYF	TGTGCCATCAGTGACGGGGGCGCGGGAGATACGCAGTATTTT
many	TRBV5-5	-	TRBJ2-3	CASSLVQGQTDTQYF	TGTGCCAGCAGCTTGGTACAGGGTCAGACAGATACGCAGTATTTT
few	TRBV4-3	-	TRBJ2-3	CASSQDAVGARTDTQYF	TGCGCCAGCAGCCAGGACGCAGTGGGGGCCCGCACAGATACGCAGTATTTT
many	TRBV24-1	-	TRBJ1-1	CATHDWAGKYANTEAFF	TGTGCCACCCACGATTGGGCCGGGAAGTATGCGAACACTGAAGCTTTCTTT
many	TRBV20-1	-	TRBJ2-5	CSAYRDKETQYF	TGCAGTGCTTACCGGGACAAAGAGACCCAGTACTTC
few	TRBV7-6	-	TRBJ2-1	CASSWGPQDYNEQFF	TGTGCCAGCAGTTGGGGACCACAGGACTACAATGAGCAGTTCTTC
many	TRBV5-1	TRBD1	TRBJ2-7	CASSLGPGQGADEQYF	TGCGCCAGCAGCTTGGGACCCGGCCAGGGGGCCGACGAGCAGTACTTC
-	TRBV4-2	-	TRBJ1-2	CASSHGQNYGYTF	TGTGCCAGCAGCCACGGACAGAACTATGGCTACACCTTC
many	TRBV20-1	-	TRBJ1-3	CSARQGSSGNTIYF	TGCAGTGCTAGACAGGGTAGCTCTGGAAACACCATATATTTT
many	TRBV20-1	TRBD1	TRBJ1-4	CSANPGQAATNEKLFF	TGCAGTGCTAATCCGGGACAGGCTGCAACTAATGAAAAACTGTTTTTT
many	TRBV5-1	TRBD2	TRBJ2-1	CASSLLAGYNEQFF	TGCGCCAGCAGCTTATTAGCGGGGTACAATGAGCAGTTCTTC
few	TRBV12-3/TRBV12-4	-	TRBJ2-7	CASSLMAYEQYF	TGTGCCAGCAGTTTAATGGCCTACGAGCAGTACTTC
many	TRBV20-1	-	TRBJ2-4	CSAGPQATAKNIQYF	TGCAGTGCTGGGCCCCAAGCGACAGCCAAAAACATTCAGTACTTC
many	TRBV5-1	-	TRBJ2-1	CASRVKVGNEQFF	TGCGCCAGCCGGGTGAAAGTGGGTAATGAGCAGTTCTTC
many	TRBV7-2	-	TRBJ2-5	CASSPGYSETQYF	TGTGCCAGCAGCCCAGGGTATTCAGAGACCCAGTACTTC
many	TRBV9	TRBD2	TRBJ2-3	CASRTSGGAGTQYF	TGTGCCAGCAGGACTAGCGGGGGGGCAGGGACGCAGTATTTT
few	TRBV6-5	-	TRBJ1-6	CASSYMVQGDPLHF	TGTGCCAGCAGTTACATGGTCCAGGGAGATCCCCTCCACTTT
few	TRBV5-5	TRBD1	TRBJ1-2	CASSEGTGDSNYGYTF	TGTGCCAGCAGCGAAGGGACAGGGGATTCTAACTATGGCTACACCTTC
many	TRBV11-1	TRBD2	TRBJ2-1	CASSLPGGGNEQFF	TGTGCCAGCAGCCTCCCCGGGGGGGGCAATGAGCAGTTCTTC
few	TRBV12-3/TRBV12-4	-	TRBJ2-1	CASSLANRAPHNEQFF	TGTGCCAGCAGTTTAGCTAACAGGGCTCCTCACAATGAGCAGTTCTTC
-	TRBV12-3/TRBV12-4	-	TRBJ2-1	CASSPPYPGIDEQFF	TGTGCCAGCAGTCCGCCTTACCCTGGAATCGATGAGCAGTTCTTC
many	TRBV3-1	-	TRBJ2-2	CASSQGWIGELFF	TGTGCCAGCAGCCAAGGTTGGATCGGGGAGCTGTTTTTT
many	TRBV5-1	-	TRBJ1-2	CASSLGQGLEGYTF	TGCGCCAGCAGCTTGGGCCAGGGACTGGAGGGCTACACCTTC
few	TRBV29-1	-	TRBJ2-1	CSVAAVSSYNEQFF	TGCAGCGTCGCCGCCGTTAGCTCCTACAATGAGCAGTTCTTC
-	TRBV5-1	-	TRBJ2-5	CASSLDVIDSQYF	TGCGCCAGCAGCTTGGATGTTATAGACTCCCAGTACTTC
many	TRBV5-1	TRBD2	TRBJ2-3	CASSSELAGGPDTQYF	TGCGCCAGCAGCTCCGAGTTAGCGGGGGGGCCAGATACGCAGTATTTT
many	TRBV6-2/TRBV6-3	TRBD1	TRBJ1-1	CASSPSDRFTEAFF	TGTGCCAGCAGTCCTTCGGACAGGTTCACTGAAGCTTTCTTT
many	TRBV7-2	-	TRBJ2-2	CASSLYTGELFF	TGTGCCAGCAGCCTTTACACCGGGGAGCTGTTTTTT
-	TRBV29-1	TRBD1	TRBJ1-5	CSVAGTENQPQHF	TGCAGCGTGGCCGGGACAGAGAATCAGCCCCAGCATTTT
many	TRBV9	-	TRBJ2-4	CASSPGAAKNIQYF	TGTGCCAGCAGCCCCGGGGCCGCCAAAAACATTCAGTACTTC
-	TRBV12-3/TRBV12-4	-	TRBJ2-3	CASKNRVRTDTQYF	TGTGCCAGCAAGAACCGGGTCCGCACAGATACGCAGTATTTT
-	TRBV7-2	-	TRBJ1-2	CASNYDRLYGYTF	TGTGCCAGCAACTACGACAGGCTGTATGGCTACACCTTC
-	TRBV6-5	-	TRBJ1-5	CASSRTSGAAQPQHF	TGTGCCAGCAGCCGTACTTCGGGGGCGGCTCAGCCCCAGCATTTT
many	TRBV20-1	-	TRBJ2-1	CSANRASSYNEQFF	TGCAGTGCAAACAGGGCCAGCTCCTACAATGAGCAGTTCTTC
-	TRBV4-3	-	TRBJ2-1	CASSQEGTPTLNEQFF	TGCGCCAGCAGCCAAGAAGGGACACCAACCCTCAATGAGCAGTTCTTC
few	TRBV20-1	TRBD2	TRBJ2-7	CSANSGGAGGEQYF	TGCAGTGCTAATAGCGGGGGGGCCGGTGGGGAGCAGTACTTC
many	TRBV5-5	TRBD1	TRBJ2-5	CASDGDRAAETQYF	TGTGCCAGCGACGGGGACAGGGCGGCAGAGACCCAGTACTTC
many	TRBV7-2	-	TRBJ2-7	CASSAGGPSTEQYF	TGTGCCAGCAGCGCCGGGGGCCCCAGCACCGAGCAGTACTTC
many	TRBV5-1	-	TRBJ2-5	CASIKDNQETQYF	TGCGCCAGCATTAAAGACAACCAAGAGACCCAGTACTTC
few	TRBV5-4	-	TRBJ2-5	CASSSGRAQETQYF	TGTGCCAGCAGCTCCGGACGGGCCCAAGAGACCCAGTACTTC
many	TRBV20-1	TRBD1	TRBJ2-2	CSAAKAGTANTGELFF	TGCAGTGCCGCGAAAGCCGGGACAGCGAACACCGGGGAGCTGTTTTTT
few	TRBV7-2	-	TRBJ2-5	CASSLGAREETQYF	TGTGCCAGCAGCCTCGGGGCCCGGGAAGAGACCCAGTACTTC
many	TRBV7-2	-	TRBJ2-1	CASNPRLGQDEQFF	TGTGCCAGCAACCCTAGGTTGGGGCAGGATGAGCAGTTCTTC
few	TRBV15	-	TRBJ1-5	CATSRVGGITVYSNQPQHF	TGTGCCACCAGCAGAGTGGGGGGGATTACCGTCTATAGCAATCAGCCCCAGCATTTT
many	TRBV4-2	-	TRBJ1-6	CASSRGGSSYNSPLHF	TGTGCCAGCAGCCGGGGAGGGTCCTCCTATAATTCACCCCTCCACTTT
many	TRBV20-1	TRBD2	TRBJ2-4	CSAARGGWNYF	TGCAGTGCTGCGCGCGGGGGTTGGAACTACTTC
-	TRBV7-6	-	TRBJ1-6	CASSLAPDGGNSPLHF	TGTGCCAGCAGCTTAGCGCCGGACGGCGGTAATTCACCCCTCCACTTT
few	TRBV15	TRBD2	TRBJ2-1	CATSTRASGSNEQFF	TGTGCCACCAGCACTCGGGCTAGCGGGAGCAATGAGCAGTTCTTC
-	TRBV3-1	-	TRBJ2-5	CASSFHRDQETQYF	TGTGCCAGCAGCTTCCACAGGGACCAAGAGACCCAGTACTTC
-	TRBV10-3	TRBD1	TRBJ2-5	CAISEGQGAQETQYF	TGTGCCATCAGTGAGGGACAGGGGGCCCAAGAGACCCAGTACTTC
-	TRBV28	-	TRBJ1-1	CASSLALQGNTEAFF	TGTGCCAGCAGTTTGGCCCTACAGGGGAACACTGAAGCTTTCTTT
many	TRBV19	-	TRBJ1-2	CASSMRNPGYGYTF	TGTGCCAGTAGTATGAGGAATCCTGGCTATGGCTACACCTTC
many	TRBV6-5	-	TRBJ2-2	CASSPVGGELFF	TGTGCCAGCAGTCCTGTCGGCGGGGAGCTGTTTTTT
-	TRBV4-1	-	TRBJ2-5	CASSQVGLESETQYF	TGCGCCAGCAGCCAAGTTGGATTGGAGTCAGAGACCCAGTACTTC
many	TRBV5-5	-	TRBJ2-2	CASSPPTGTTTGELFF	TGTGCCAGCAGCCCCCCCACCGGGACAACCACCGGGGAGCTGTTTTTT
many	TRBV7-9	-	TRBJ2-1	CASRPVEGILNEQFF	TGTGCCAGCAGGCCCGTTGAGGGTATCCTCAATGAGCAGTTCTTC